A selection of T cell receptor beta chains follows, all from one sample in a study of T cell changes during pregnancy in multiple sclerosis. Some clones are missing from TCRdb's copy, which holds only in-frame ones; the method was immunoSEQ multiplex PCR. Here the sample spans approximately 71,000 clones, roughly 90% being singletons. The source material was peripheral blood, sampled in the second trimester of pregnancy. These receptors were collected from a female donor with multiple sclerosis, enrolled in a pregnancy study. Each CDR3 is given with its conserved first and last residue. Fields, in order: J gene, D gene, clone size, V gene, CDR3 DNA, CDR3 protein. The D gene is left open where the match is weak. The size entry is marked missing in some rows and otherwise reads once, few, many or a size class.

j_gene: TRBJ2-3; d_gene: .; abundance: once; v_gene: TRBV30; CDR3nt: TGTGCCTACGGTGGAGGGCCGGAGGGCACAGATACGCAGTATTTT; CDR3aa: CAYGGGPEGTDTQYF
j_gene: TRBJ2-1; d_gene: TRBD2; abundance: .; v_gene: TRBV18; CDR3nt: TGTGCCAGCTCACCACCCCCTAGCGGGAGGGTAAGGTCCTACAATGAGCAGTTCTTC; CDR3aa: CASSPPPSGRVRSYNEQFF
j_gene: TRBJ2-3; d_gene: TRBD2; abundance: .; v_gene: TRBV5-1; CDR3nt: TGCGCCAGCAGCACATGGACTAGCGGAGACACAGATACGCAGTATTTT; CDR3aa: CASSTWTSGDTDTQYF
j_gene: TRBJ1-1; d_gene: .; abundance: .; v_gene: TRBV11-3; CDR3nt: TGTGCCAGCGGAATAGGGGGGGCTAAAGCTTTCTTT; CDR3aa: CASGIGGAKAFF
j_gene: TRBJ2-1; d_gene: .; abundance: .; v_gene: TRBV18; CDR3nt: TGTGCCAGCTCACCCACTAGAGACTACAATGAGCAGTTCTTC; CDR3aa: CASSPTRDYNEQFF
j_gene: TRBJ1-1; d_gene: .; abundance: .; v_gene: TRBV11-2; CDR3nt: TGTGCCAGCAGCTTAGTAAGCACGAACACTGAAGCTTTCTTT; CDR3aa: CASSLVSTNTEAFF
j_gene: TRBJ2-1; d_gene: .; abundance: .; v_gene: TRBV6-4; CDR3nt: TGTGCCAGCAGTGCCAACCCTAGCTCCTACAATGAGCAGTTCTTC; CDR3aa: CASSANPSSYNEQFF
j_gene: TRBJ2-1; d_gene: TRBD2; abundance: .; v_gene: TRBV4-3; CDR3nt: TGCGCCAGCAGCCAAGGTTTAGCTAGCGGGGATCGAGAGCAGTTCTTC; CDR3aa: CASSQGLASGDREQFF
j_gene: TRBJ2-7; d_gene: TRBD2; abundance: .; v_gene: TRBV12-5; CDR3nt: TGTGCTAGTGGTTCCCCTGCGGTAGCGGGGGTGAATACCTACGAGCAGTACTTC; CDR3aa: CASGSPAVAGVNTYEQYF
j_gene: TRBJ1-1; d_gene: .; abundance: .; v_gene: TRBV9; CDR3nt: TGTGCCAGCACCTTTTTGACAACCCGGATCACTGAAGCTTTCTTT; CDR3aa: CASTFLTTRITEAFF
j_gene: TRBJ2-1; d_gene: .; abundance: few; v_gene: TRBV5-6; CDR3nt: TGTGCCAGCAGCCAAGACAGCTACAATGAGCAGTTCTTC; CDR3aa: CASSQDSYNEQFF
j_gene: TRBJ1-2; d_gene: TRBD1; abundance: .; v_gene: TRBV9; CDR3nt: TGTGCCAGCAGCGCAGCGACAGGGGGGTACGGCTACACCTTC; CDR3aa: CASSAATGGYGYTF
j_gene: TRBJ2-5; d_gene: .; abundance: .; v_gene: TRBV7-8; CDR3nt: TGTGCCAGCAGCTTAGGGCGCCTAGGCGAGACCCAGTACTTC; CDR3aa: CASSLGRLGETQYF
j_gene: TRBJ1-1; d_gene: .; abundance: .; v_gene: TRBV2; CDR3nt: TGTGCCAGCAGACGGACACTGGAATACACTGAAGCTTTCTTT; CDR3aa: CASRRTLEYTEAFF
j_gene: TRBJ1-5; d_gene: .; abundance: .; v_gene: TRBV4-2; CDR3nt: TGTGCCAGCAGCCAAGACGGGGATCAGCCCCAGCATTTT; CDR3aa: CASSQDGDQPQHF
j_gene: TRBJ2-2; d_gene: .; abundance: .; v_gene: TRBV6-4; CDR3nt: TGTGCCAGCAGTGACGGGACAAACACCGGGGAGCTGTTTTTT; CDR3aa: CASSDGTNTGELFF
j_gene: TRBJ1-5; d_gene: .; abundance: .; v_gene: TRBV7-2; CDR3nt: TGTGCCAGCAGCTTATTCACGGGCAATCAGCCCCAGCATTTT; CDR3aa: CASSLFTGNQPQHF
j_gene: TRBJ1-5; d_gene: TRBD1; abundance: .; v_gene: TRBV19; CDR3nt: TGTGCCAGTAGCCCCCGACATGGACAGGGGTGGGAGTATAGCAATCAGCCCCAGCATTTT; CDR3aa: CASSPRHGQGWEYSNQPQHF
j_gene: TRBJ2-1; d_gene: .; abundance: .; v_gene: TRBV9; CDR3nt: TGTGCCAGCAGCGTAGGGTTAGCAGAAGCCAATGAGCAGTTCTTC; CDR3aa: CASSVGLAEANEQFF
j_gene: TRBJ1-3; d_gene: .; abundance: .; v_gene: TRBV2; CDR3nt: TGTGCCAGCAGTCGGGAAAACGGCTCTGGAAACACCATATATTTT; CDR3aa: CASSRENGSGNTIYF
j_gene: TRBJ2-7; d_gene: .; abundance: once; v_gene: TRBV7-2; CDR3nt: TGTGCCAGCGGCTCAGGGGCCACCTACGAGCAGTACTTC; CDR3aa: CASGSGATYEQYF
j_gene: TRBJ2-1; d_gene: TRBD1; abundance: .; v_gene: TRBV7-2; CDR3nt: TGTGCCAGCAGCTCCCGACAGGGGGCTAATAATGAGCAGTTCTTC; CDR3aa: CASSSRQGANNEQFF
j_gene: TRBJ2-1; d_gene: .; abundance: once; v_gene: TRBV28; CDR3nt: TGTGCCAGCAGGTCCGGTGGAGGGGCCTACAATGAGCAGTTCTTC; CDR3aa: CASRSGGGAYNEQFF
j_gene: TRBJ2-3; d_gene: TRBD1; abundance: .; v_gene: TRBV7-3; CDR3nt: TGTGCCAGCAGCGAAGGACAGGGTTTAGATACGCAGTATTTT; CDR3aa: CASSEGQGLDTQYF
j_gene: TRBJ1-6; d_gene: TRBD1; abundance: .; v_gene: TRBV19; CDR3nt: TGTGCCAGTAGTATAGTCGGGACAGGCCAGAGCTCCTATAATTCACCCCTCCACTTT; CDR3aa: CASSIVGTGQSSYNSPLHF
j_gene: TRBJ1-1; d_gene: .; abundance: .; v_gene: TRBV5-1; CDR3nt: TGCGCCAGCAGCTTGGCTGGGGAGTCGCACACTGAAGCTTTCTTT; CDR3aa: CASSLAGESHTEAFF
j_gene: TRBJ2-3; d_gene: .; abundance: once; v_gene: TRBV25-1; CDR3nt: TGTGCCAGCAGTCCCAGATATGATACGCAGTATTTT; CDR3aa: CASSPRYDTQYF
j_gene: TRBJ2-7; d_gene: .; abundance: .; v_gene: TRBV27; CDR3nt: TGTGCCAGCAGTATCCGAAAGAGCTCCTACGAGCAGTACTTC; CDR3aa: CASSIRKSSYEQYF
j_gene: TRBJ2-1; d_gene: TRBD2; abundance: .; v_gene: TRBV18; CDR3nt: TGTGCCAGCTCATCCGGGAGGCTGTCCTACAATGAGCAGTTCTTC; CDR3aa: CASSSGRLSYNEQFF
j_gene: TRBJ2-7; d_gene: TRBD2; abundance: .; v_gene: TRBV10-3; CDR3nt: TGTGCCATCAGAGGCGGCGGGAGGGAGGGGGACGAGCAGTACTTC; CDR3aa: CAIRGGGREGDEQYF
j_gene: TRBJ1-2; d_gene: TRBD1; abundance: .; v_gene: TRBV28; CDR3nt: TGTGCCAGCAGTTCGCGGGACAGGGGGCTTTCTAACTATGGCTACACCTTC; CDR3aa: CASSSRDRGLSNYGYTF
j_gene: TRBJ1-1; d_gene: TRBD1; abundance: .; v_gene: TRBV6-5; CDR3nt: TGTGCCAGCAGTTACTCACAGGGGGCGGCTTTCTTT; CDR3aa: CASSYSQGAAFF
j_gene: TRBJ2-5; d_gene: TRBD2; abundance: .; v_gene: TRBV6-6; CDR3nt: TGTGCCAGCAGGGTTTCGGGCGGGGGGGCCGGAGAGACCCAGTACTTC; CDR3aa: CASRVSGGGAGETQYF
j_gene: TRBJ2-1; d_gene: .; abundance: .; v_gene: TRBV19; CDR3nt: TGTGCCAGTATGGTGGGGCCGGCTTACAATGAGCAGTTCTTC; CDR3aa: CASMVGPAYNEQFF
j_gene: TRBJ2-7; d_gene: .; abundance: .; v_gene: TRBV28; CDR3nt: TGTGCCAGTCAACAACAGGGAAAGGGATACGAGCAGTACTTC; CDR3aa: CASQQQGKGYEQYF
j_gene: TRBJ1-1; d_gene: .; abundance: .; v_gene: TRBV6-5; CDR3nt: TGTGCCAGCAGCCTTTCTAGTGCTCAACCCGAAGCTTTCTTT; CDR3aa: CASSLSSAQPEAFF
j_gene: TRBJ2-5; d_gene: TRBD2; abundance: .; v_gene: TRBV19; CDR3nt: TGTGCCAGTAGTATAGATACGTTTGGCGGGAGAGAAGAGACCCAGTACTTC; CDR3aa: CASSIDTFGGREETQYF
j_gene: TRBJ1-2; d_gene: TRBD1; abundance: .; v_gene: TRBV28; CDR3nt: TGTGCCAGCACCAATCGGGACAGGGCTAACTATGGCTACACCTTC; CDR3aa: CASTNRDRANYGYTF
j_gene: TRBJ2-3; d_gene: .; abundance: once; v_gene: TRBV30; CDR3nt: TGTGCCTGGAGTGTACAAGGGGGCACAGATACGCAGTATTTT; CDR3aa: CAWSVQGGTDTQYF
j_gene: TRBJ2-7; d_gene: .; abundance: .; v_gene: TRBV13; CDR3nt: TGTGCCAGCAGCCTCCTTTCCACAAACTACGAGCAGTACTTC; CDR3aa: CASSLLSTNYEQYF
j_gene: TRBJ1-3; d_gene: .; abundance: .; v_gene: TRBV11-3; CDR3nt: TGTGCCAGCAGCACTCAGCGAGGGATGAAAAACACCATATATTTT; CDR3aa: CASSTQRGMKNTIYF
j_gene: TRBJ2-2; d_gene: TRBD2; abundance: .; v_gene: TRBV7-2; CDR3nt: TGTGCCAGCAGCTTGACTAGCGGAAAGAACACCGGGGAGCTGTTTTTT; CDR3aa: CASSLTSGKNTGELFF
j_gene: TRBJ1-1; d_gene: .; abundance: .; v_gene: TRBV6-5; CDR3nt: TGTGCCAGCAGTGGCTCGTGGACATTATCCACTGAAGCTTTCTTT; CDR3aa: CASSGSWTLSTEAFF
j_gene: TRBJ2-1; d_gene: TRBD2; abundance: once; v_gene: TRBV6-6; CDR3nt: TGTGCCAGCAGTTACGGGACTAGCGGGATAGTTGAGCAGTTCTTC; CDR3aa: CASSYGTSGIVEQFF
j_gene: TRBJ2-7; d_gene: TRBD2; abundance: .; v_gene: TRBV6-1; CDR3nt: TGTGCCAGCAAAGGGACTAGCGGGGGCTTAAAGCAGTACTTC; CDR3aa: CASKGTSGGLKQYF
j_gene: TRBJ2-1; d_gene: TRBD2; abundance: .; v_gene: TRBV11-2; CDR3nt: TGTGCCAGCAGCTTAGGCGGGACTAGCGGGGGGTTTGAGCAGTTCTTC; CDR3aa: CASSLGGTSGGFEQFF
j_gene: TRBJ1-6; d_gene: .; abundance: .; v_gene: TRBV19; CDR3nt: TGTGCCAGTAGAAGTCAGTCGGGTGGTTCACCCCTCCACTTT; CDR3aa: CASRSQSGGSPLHF
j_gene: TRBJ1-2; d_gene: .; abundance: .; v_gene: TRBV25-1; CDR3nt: TGTGCCAGCAGTGAACCCTACTATGGCTACACCTTC; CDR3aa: CASSEPYYGYTF
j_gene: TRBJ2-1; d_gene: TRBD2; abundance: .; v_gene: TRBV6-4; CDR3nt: TGTGCCAGCAGTGCGGGGGGTGGAGGCAATGAGCAGTTCTTC; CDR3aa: CASSAGGGGNEQFF
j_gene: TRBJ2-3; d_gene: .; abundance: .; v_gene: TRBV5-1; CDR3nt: TGCGCCAGCAGTTCCCGCTTACCGGGGGATACGCAGTATTTT; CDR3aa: CASSSRLPGDTQYF